This T cell receptor beta chain was observed in a study of radiation and T cells in renal cell carcinoma. General observations from the study: Top tumor clonotypes rose in blood 2 weeks post-radiation, then contracted. Pretreatment tumor biopsies were lacking, so baseline clonotypes are unknown.

The assay was immunoSEQ multiplex PCR, and TCRdb's table has in-frame clones only and misses some. The sample consists of 50,000 to 75,000 clones, 65% to 85% of them appearing once. V lost 2 bases and J 5 bases, leaving 12 bases between the germline ends. This CDR3 has 14 residues. Germline lookup yields CDR1 LGHNA and CDR2 YSLEER. As concerns this clone: The antigen is unknown.

Time point meaning: baseline pretreatment blood. Specified treatment: 15 Gy SBRT to primary tumor, nephrectomy 4 weeks later. Radiation-treated patients gave blood at baseline, week 2 and week 4. Clear cell pathology was present in this patient's renal cell carcinoma. The starting material was blood, obtained from a patient whose treatment included radiotherapy and nephrectomy. The chain links TRBV4-3 to TRBJ1-1; no clear D. This TCR derives from a man aged 55 to 70 with renal cell carcinoma. The CDR3 DNA follows: TGCGCCAGCAGCCAACAAATAATAGGGACTGAAGCTTTCTTT. Translated, it gives CASSQQIIGTEAFF.